Only a few counts were recorded for the clone carrying this TCR beta chain. Its antigen is still unknown. This specimen belongs to a study of T cell repertoires in cytomegalovirus infection. The overall study: Recently identified HLA-C-restricted CMV epitopes and well-studied HLA-B-restricted CMV epitopes were used by the study. CMV infection plus the matching HLA type was flagged by public TCR beta signatures.

Points from the study as a whole: Public TCR beta family frequency separated CMV-and-HLA carriers, including in an independent cohort.

This CDR3 is built from 12 residues. V dropped 1 base and J dropped 2 bases, with 5 bases sitting between them. The germline V gene has CDR1 DFQATT and CDR2 SNEGSKA (reference sequence). TCRdb reanalysed the reads using MiXCR and keeps one entry per CDR3 protein. Among roughly 920,000 distinct CDR3 sequences listed, approximately 31% were seen once. This clonotype was sampled from a human donor in good health (CMV status not recorded). Some clones in this sample may be carry-over from other donors' samples. The V gene is TRBV20-1, the J gene TRBJ1-2; no definite D call. The sequenced sample was cultured CD8+ T cells from PBMCs, obtained from culture after CMV antigen stimulation. The CDR3: CSARVGNYGYTF. CDR3 nucleotide sequence: TGCAGTGCTAGAGTAGGGAACTATGGCTACACCTTC.